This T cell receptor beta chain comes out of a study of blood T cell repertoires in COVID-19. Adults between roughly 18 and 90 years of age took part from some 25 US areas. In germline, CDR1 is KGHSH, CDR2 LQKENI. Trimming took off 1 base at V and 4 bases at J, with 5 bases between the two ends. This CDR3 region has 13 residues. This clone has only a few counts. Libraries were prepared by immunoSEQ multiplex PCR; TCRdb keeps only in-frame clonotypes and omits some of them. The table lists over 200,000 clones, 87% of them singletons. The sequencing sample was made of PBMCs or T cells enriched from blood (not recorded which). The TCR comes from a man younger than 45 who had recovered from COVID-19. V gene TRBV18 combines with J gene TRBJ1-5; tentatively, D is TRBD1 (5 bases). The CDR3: CASSPQGNQPQHF. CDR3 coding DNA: TGTGCCAGCTCACCACAGGGGAATCAGCCCCAGCATTTT.